What follows are 32 T cell receptor beta chains derived from one specimen sequenced in a study of OX40 agonist ivuxolimab in advanced cancers. Produced via immunoSEQ multiplex PCR; TCRdb's table is partial and in-frame only. The table shows over 50,000 clones, with around 83% occurring only once. The starting material was CD4+ or CD8+ T cells sorted from blood, obtained in a trial of the OX40 agonist ivuxolimab. Receptors were obtained from an adult with an advanced solid tumor such as melanoma, head and neck, liver or kidney cancer.

The genes are TRBV29-1 and TRBJ1-2; D ambiguous. Trimming left V 4 bases short and J 2 bases short, with 14 bases between. CDR1 and CDR2 (germline): SQVTM, ANQGSEA. This CDR3 contains 14 residues. This chain's CDR3 is CSVVPTALNYGYTF. The CDR3, as DNA: TGCAGCGTTGTCCCCACTGCCCTCAACTATGGCTACACCTTC.

V and J are TRBV19 and TRBJ1-1; the match to TRBD1 covers 8 bases. Germline loops: CDR1 LNHDA, CDR2 SQIVND (reference sequence). This CDR3 has 14 amino acids. The junction had 8 bases not matched to a gene; V was cut back by 5 bases and J by 6 bases. The CDR3, as DNA: TGTGCCAGTAGTGGACAGGGATCGATCTCTGAAGCTTTCTTT. Translating it yields CASSGQGSISEAFF. Combining the CDR3 with reference TRBV19 and TRBJ1-1 gives the whole variable domain DGGITQSPKYLFRKEGQNVTLSCEQNLNHDAMYWYRQDPGQGLRLIYYSQIVNDFQKGDIAEGYSVSREKKESFPLTVTSAQKNPTAFYLCASSGQGSISEAFFGQGTRLTVV.

This clone was seen a few times. V and J are TRBV7-9 and TRBJ1-3; TRBD1 matches at 7 bases. V was clipped by 3 bases and J by 0 bases; unmatched bases: 5. Germline V gene data show CDR1 as SEHNR and CDR2 as FQNEAQ (reference sequence). CDR3 length: 16 amino acids. CDR3 sequence: CASSFVRGASGNTIYF. CDR3 in DNA: TGTGCCAGCAGCTTCGTCAGGGGGGCCTCTGGAAACACCATATATTTT. Supplemented by reference TRBV7-9 and TRBJ1-3, the full variable domain reads DTGVSQNPRHKITKRGQNVTFRCDPISEHNRLYWYRQTLGQGPEFLTYFQNEAQLEKSRLLSDRFSAERPKGSFSTLEIQRTEQGDSAMYLCASSFVRGASGNTIYFGEGSWLTVV.

This sequence joins TRBV5-1 and TRBJ1-1; the match to TRBD1 covers 7 bases. Germline assignment: CDR1 SGHRS and CDR2 YFSETQ. The J segment lost 0 bases and the V segment lost 0 bases, leaving 8 bases of the junction unmatched. The CDR3 is 17 residues long. The CDR3 loop is CASSLARLDRMNTEAFF. The CDR3 DNA follows: TGCGCCAGCAGCTTGGCTCGGTTGGACAGGATGAACACTGAAGCTTTCTTT.

The rearrangement joins TRBV5-5 to TRBJ1-5; D gene unclear. The CDR3 has 13 amino acids. The V end lost 1 base, the J end lost 4 bases, and 6 bases lay between the germline ends. Per the germline V gene, CDR1 is SGHKS and CDR2 is YYEKEE (reference sequence). The CDR3 is CASSLSPNQPQHF. In DNA, the CDR3 is TGTGCCAGCAGCTTGTCACCTAATCAGCCCCAGCATTTT.

The rearrangement links TRBV7-9 to TRBJ1-2; D uncertain. The CDR3 extends over 16 amino acids. The germline gives CDR1 SEHNR, CDR2 FQNEAQ (reference sequence). The V gene lost 6 bases and the J gene lost 0 bases, with 17 bases spanning the gap. The CDR3 loop is CASRHYSKGANYGYTF. The CDR3 coding sequence is TGTGCCAGCAGGCATTACTCTAAGGGAGCTAACTATGGCTACACCTTC.

This rearrangement joins TRBV5-1 to TRBJ2-5, with 7 positions matching TRBD2. This CDR3 is built from 14 residues. V dropped 0 bases and J dropped 4; count of bases not matched to a gene: 3. Germline CDR1 and CDR2: SGHRS and YFSETQ. CDR3 sequence (DNA): TGCGCCAGCAGCTTGGCTACTAGCGTAGAGACCCAGTACTTC. Its translation: CASSLATSVETQYF.

The chain is built from TRBV10-3 and TRBJ2-5; D gene ambiguous. Trimming removed 6 bases at V and 5 bases at J, with 19 bases between. This CDR3 has 15 residues. Per the germline V gene, CDR1 is ENHRY and CDR2 is SYGVKD. CDR3 sequence reads: CAIRGSVGIGETQYF. In nucleotides, the CDR3 is TGTGCCATCAGAGGGTCCGTCGGAATAGGGGAGACCCAGTACTTC.

This clone was observed a few times. This rearrangement joins TRBV10-3 to TRBJ2-7; 9 bases agree with TRBD1. This CDR3 is 13 amino acids long. V was pared by 6 bases and J by 4 bases, with 4 bases of the junction left unmatched. CDR1 ENHRY and CDR2 SYGVKD come from the germline V gene. The CDR3 region is CAIRQTGGYEQYF. Written as DNA, the CDR3 is TGTGCCATCAGGCAGACAGGGGGGTACGAGCAGTACTTC.

The rearrangement uses TRBV5-4 and TRBJ2-3; D is unresolved. The CDR3 loop spans 14 amino acids. Germline CDR1 and CDR2: SGHNT and YYREEE (reference sequence). Trimming took 3 bases from V and 6 from J, leaving 14 bases between them. CDR3 sequence: CASSSPTSQDTQYF. In DNA, the CDR3 is TGTGCCAGCAGCTCGCCCACCTCCCAGGATACGCAGTATTTT.

The J gene is TRBJ1-2, the V gene TRBV21-1. TRBV21-1 is a known pseudogene. The CDR3 runs to 15 residues. The CDR3 region has the DNA TGTGCCAGCAGCAAAGCCCCGGGGGCCAACTATGGCTACACCTTC. The encoded protein is CASSKAPGANYGYTF.

The rearrangement uses TRBV7-8 and TRBJ1-3; D perhaps matches TRBD1 (5 bases). V was clipped by 5 bases and J by 3 bases, with 14 bases between them. Germline V gives CDR1 SGHVS, CDR2 FQNEAQ. This CDR3 comprises 15 residues. The CDR3: CASSTLVGGGNTIYF. In DNA form, the CDR3 reads TGTGCCAGCAGCACCCTAGTGGGGGGTGGAAACACCATATATTTT.

The chain employs TRBV9 and TRBJ2-1; a weak D match, TRBD2 (7 bases). The V gene's germline CDR1 is SGDLS and CDR2 YYNGEE. The V and J ends lost 0 bases and 3 bases respectively, with 13 bases between them. There are 16 residues in the CDR3. The CDR3, as DNA: TGTGCCAGCAGCGTAGCTGGGGGGGCCCACTACAATGAGCAGTTCTTC. Translating it yields CASSVAGGAHYNEQFF.

The chain combines TRBV12-5 with TRBJ2-4; 9 bases align to TRBD1. This CDR3 is built from 15 residues. Germline trimming cut 3 bases from V and 4 bases from J; bases unmatched to any gene: 4. CDR1 and CDR2 from the germline V gene are LGHNT and FRNRAP. CDR3 bases: TGTGCTAGTGGTTTAGAGACAGGGGGTAAAAACATTCAGTACTTC. Protein sequence: CASGLETGGKNIQYF.

The V and J genes are TRBV6-1 and TRBJ1-2; 7 bases map to TRBD1. This CDR3 has 13 amino acids. Per germline, CDR1 MNHNS and CDR2 SASEGT. The trim removed 2 bases at V and 5 bases at J, leaving 2 bases unmatched. The CDR3 nucleotides read TGTGCCAGCAGTGAATCACAGGGGTATGGCTACACCTTC. Residues: CASSESQGYGYTF.

This clone was picked up one time. The chain has TRBV4-2 and TRBJ2-1; D unclear. The CDR3 runs 14 residues. V lost 1 base, J lost 4 bases, and 8 bases lay in between. CDR1 is LGHNA, CDR2 YNFKEQ, per germline. The CDR3 region has the DNA TGTGCCAGCAGCCAAGTCTTGCGGTACAATGAGCAGTTCTTC. Amino acids: CASSQVLRYNEQFF.

The genes are TRBV2 and TRBJ2-7; D remains unclear. Germline values: CDR1 SNHLY, CDR2 FYNNEI. This CDR3 region has 11 residues. V was pared by 6 bases and J by 3 bases, with 6 bases between. DNA of the CDR3: TGTGCCAGCAGCCCCCACTACGAGCAGTACTTC. It translates to CASSPHYEQYF.

V usage is TRBV18 and J usage is TRBJ2-5, with D tentatively TRBD1 or TRBD2 (7 bases each). Germline V gene sequence: CDR1 KGHSH, CDR2 LQKENI. V was cut by 3 bases and J by 3 bases, with 14 bases left in between. The CDR3 is 15 residues long. Here the CDR3 reads CASSPPRGGKETQYF. For the CDR3, the DNA is TGTGCCAGCTCACCCCCCAGGGGGGGGAAAGAGACCCAGTACTTC.

This clone was observed a single time. The rearrangement uses TRBV6-1 and TRBJ2-5, with D possibly being TRBD1 (6 bases). This CDR3 contains 15 residues. The V end lost 6 bases, the J end lost 2 bases, and 16 bases lay between the germline ends. CDR1 is MNHNS and CDR2 is SASEGT in the germline V gene. This CDR3 reads CASRALGRGQETQYF. The CDR3 DNA follows: TGTGCCAGCAGGGCACTTGGCAGGGGTCAAGAGACCCAGTACTTC.

The genes are TRBV7-8 and TRBJ2-5; the D gene is possibly TRBD2 (5 bases). In germline, CDR1 is SGHVS, CDR2 FQNEAQ. Trimming removed 2 bases at V and 5 bases at J, with 12 bases between. This CDR3 spans 14 amino acids. CDR3 nucleotides: TGTGCCAGCAGCTTATACCTAGCTAGGGAGACCCAGTACTTC. Translation: CASSLYLARETQYF.

This clone is judged medium-sized. The chain combines TRBV18 with TRBJ1-2; no clear D gene. Trimming shortened V by 4 bases and J by 8 bases, and 11 bases separated the two germline ends. In germline, CDR1 is KGHSH, CDR2 LQKENI. The CDR3 is 12 residues long. As DNA, the CDR3 is TGTGCCAGCTCACAAGATTCGTTGGGCTACACCTTC. Translated: CASSQDSLGYTF.

The V call is TRBV5-1, the J call TRBJ2-7; D unclear. V was trimmed by 4 bases and J by 6 bases, leaving 14 bases between them. The CDR3 spans 13 residues. Germline V gene lookup returns CDR1 SGHRS and CDR2 YFSETQ. CDR3 DNA sequence: TGCGCCAGCAGCCTGACAAAAGGCCTCGAGCAGTACTTC. It translates to CASSLTKGLEQYF.

This clone showed up just a few times. The chain recombines TRBV5-1 with TRBJ1-5; D possibly corresponds to TRBD1 (5 bases). V dropped 1 base and J dropped 4 bases, with 6 bases sitting between them. The length of the CDR3 is 13 residues. Germline assignment: CDR1 SGHRS and CDR2 YFSETQ. Here the CDR3 DNA reads TGCGCCAGCAGCTTGTCAGGGAATCAGCCCCAGCATTTT. It codes for CASSLSGNQPQHF. Complete variable domain (other parts from reference TRBV5-1 and TRBJ1-5): KAGVTQTPRYLIKTRGQQVTLSCSPISGHRSVSWYQQTPGQGLQFLFEYFSETQRNKGNFPGRFSGRQFSNSRSEMNVSTLELGDSALYLCASSLSGNQPQHFGDGTRLSIL.

This rearrangement joins TRBV6-5 to TRBJ1-2; D not certain. The germline gives CDR1 MNHEY, CDR2 SVGAGI. Trimming pared 6 bases from V and 7 bases from J, leaving 12 bases between. CDR3 size: 12 residues. CDR3 sequence reads: CASRNPLGGYTF. CDR3 sequence (DNA): TGTGCCAGCAGAAATCCCCTAGGTGGCTACACCTTC.

The rearrangement links TRBV5-3 to TRBJ2-2; D is ambiguous. TRBV5-3 is labeled an ORF, and its function is uncertain. This CDR3 contains 13 residues. V was pared by 8 bases and J by 6 bases, with 14 bases between. In DNA form, the CDR3 reads TGTGCCAGCAGCCTCTTCACCGCCGGGGAGCTGTTTTTT. Protein sequence: CASSLFTAGELFF.

CDR3 in DNA: TGCAGCGTTGCCCAGGGTGGGGGCTACACCTTC. Its translation: CSVAQGGGYTF. This chain connects TRBV29-1 to TRBJ1-2; D perhaps matches TRBD1 (5 bases). CDR3 length equals 11 residues. Trimming took 4 bases from V and 8 from J, leaving 11 bases between them. From germline, CDR1 is SQVTM and CDR2 ANQGSEA.

The rearrangement uses TRBV7-2 and TRBJ2-7; the D gene is possibly TRBD2 (6 bases). Trimming took off 1 base at V and 5 bases at J, with 15 bases between the two ends. This CDR3 region has 15 residues. CDR1 and CDR2 (germline): SGHTA, FQGNSA. CDR3 bases: TGTGCCAGCAGCTTAGGGGAGACTAGTATCCACGAGCAGTACTTC. Amino acid sequence: CASSLGETSIHEQYF.

The genes are TRBV30 and TRBJ1-1, with D possibly matching TRBD1 (5 bases). Germline loops: CDR1 GTSNPN, CDR2 SVGIG (reference sequence). Trimming pared 2 bases from V and 3 bases from J, leaving 19 bases between. This CDR3 comprises 16 residues. The CDR3 DNA is TGTGCCTGGAGTAAGCGGGGGGGAGGTTTGGACACTGAAGCTTTCTTT. Translated, it gives CAWSKRGGGLDTEAFF.

The chain uses TRBV4-2 and TRBJ2-1; no definite D call. Germline-derived CDR1 and CDR2 are LGHNA and YNFKEQ. The CDR3 length is 13 residues. V lost 3 bases and J 5 bases, leaving 8 bases between the germline ends. CDR3 sequence (DNA): TGTGCCAGCAGCCACGCGACGGACAATGAGCAGTTCTTC. Encoded protein: CASSHATDNEQFF.

The chain uses TRBV5-1 and TRBJ2-7, with TRBD2 matching 7 bases. CDR3 size: 13 residues. Germline V gene data show CDR1 as SGHRS and CDR2 as YFSETQ. With V trimmed by 4 bases and J by 7 bases, 8 bases remained unmatched. The CDR3 here is CASSTTSEGEQYF. The DNA of the CDR3 is TGCGCCAGCAGCACCACTAGCGAGGGGGAGCAGTACTTC.

The chain combines TRBV5-1 with TRBJ2-1; D is unresolved. The CDR3 consists of 12 residues. Germline V CDR1 and CDR2: SGHRS, YFSETQ. With 4 bases removed from V and 8 bases from J, the gap between germline ends came to 10 bases. The CDR3 loop reads CASSHEPDEQFF. The CDR3 DNA is TGCGCCAGCAGCCACGAACCGGATGAGCAGTTCTTC.

The V call is TRBV2, the J call TRBJ2-1; D may match TRBD1 or TRBD2 (5 bases each). From germline, CDR1 is SNHLY and CDR2 FYNNEI. The CDR3 has 14 residues. Trimming took 6 bases from V and 9 from J, leaving 18 bases between them. In DNA form, the CDR3 reads TGTGCCAGCAGCCCACAGACAGCCAGCGGTGAGCAGTTCTTC. This translates into CASSPQTASGEQFF.